Below are 23 T cell receptor beta chains sequenced from a single sample in a study of beta chain features in type 1 diabetes. Study observations and caveats: Significant though moderate, a shortening of TCRB CDR3s appeared in all four CD4+ subsets of Type 1 diabetes patients.

What these receptors recognize is not known. Every bit of the isolated RNA underwent reverse transcription, so sequencing read expressed TCRB transcripts. The protocol was immunoSEQ multiplex PCR, while the TCRdb copy is restricted to in-frame clones and leaves out a portion. Counted here are 600,000 to 700,000 clones, 13% occurring once; the ten biggest clones make up about 0.02%. The sequenced sample was naive CD4+ T cells from blood. These receptor sequences come from a man aged 18 to 30 with type 1 diabetes.

This clone was seen a handful of times. The chain employs TRBV7-8 and TRBJ2-5; D is uncertain. Germline V gene sequence: CDR1 SGHVS, CDR2 FQNEAQ. This CDR3 region has 16 residues. Deletions cut 2 bases from V and 4 bases from J, with 17 bases between. CDR3 sequence reads: CASSLIGRRARETQYF. CDR3 DNA sequence: TGTGCCAGCAGCTTAATTGGCCGTCGGGCCCGAGAGACCCAGTACTTC.

This sequence joins TRBV5-1 and TRBJ2-5; 11 bases agree with TRBD1. The J segment lost 2 bases and the V segment lost 5 bases, leaving 8 bases of the junction unmatched. Per germline, CDR1 SGHRS and CDR2 YFSETQ. The CDR3 runs 16 residues. CDR3 DNA: TGCGCCAGCAGTCAAGGACAGGGGGCAGGACAAGAGACCCAGTACTTC. Translation gives CASSQGQGAGQETQYF.

The chain employs TRBV5-1 and TRBJ2-5, with D possibly TRBD1 on 6 matching bases. Germline V gene sequence: CDR1 SGHRS, CDR2 YFSETQ. The CDR3 has 14 amino acids. V was pared by 2 bases and J by 5 bases, with 13 bases between. CDR3 sequence (DNA): TGCGCCAGCAGCTTTGACAGGTTTGACGAGACCCAGTACTTC. Translated: CASSFDRFDETQYF.

Regarding this clone: At the DNA level, this CDR3 is encoded by other sequences in the same sample as well. The chain has TRBV15 and TRBJ1-1; D is perhaps TRBD1 (6 bases). V was cut by 1 base and J by 2 bases, with 8 bases left in between. Germline values: CDR1 LNHNV, CDR2 YYDKDF (reference sequence). CDR3 length equals 14 residues. CDR3 DNA: TGTGCCACCAGCAGAGTCGGGGGCAACACTGAAGCTTTCTTT. This translates into CATSRVGGNTEAFF.

This chain links TRBV4-1 with TRBJ2-2; 11 positions agree with TRBD2. The CDR3 consists of 14 residues. Unmatched junction bases numbered 1, after V lost 4 bases and J lost 6 bases. The V gene's germline CDR1 is MGHRA and CDR2 YSYEKL. DNA of the CDR3: TGCGCCAGCAGCCCGGGACTAGCGGCCGGGGAGCTGTTTTTT. Protein sequence: CASSPGLAAGELFF.

A few counts support this clone. V usage is TRBV7-6 and J usage is TRBJ2-7; the D gene is possibly TRBD1 (6 bases). This CDR3 region has 15 residues. Germline CDR1 SGHVS, CDR2 FNYEAQ. V was cut by 9 bases and J by 7 bases, with 25 bases left in between. The DNA for the CDR3 is TGTGCCAGGAGTGAACGACAGGAAGGATTACGGGAGCAGTACTTC. Protein sequence: CARSERQEGLREQYF.

This CDR3 reads CASSRVFMAAEDHTF. Here the CDR3 DNA reads TGTGCCAGCAGTCGGGTCTTTATGGCGGCAGAGGATCACACCTTC. The chain has TRBV7-9 and TRBJ1-2; D ambiguous. The V gene's germline CDR1 is SEHNR and CDR2 FQNEAQ (reference sequence). V lost 6 bases and J lost 12, with 26 bases in between. The CDR3 covers 15 residues. Full variable domain (rest looked up from reference TRBV7-9 and TRBJ1-2): DTGVSQNPRHKITKRGQNVTFRCDPISEHNRLYWYRQTLGQGPEFLTYFQNEAQLEKSRLLSDRFSAERPKGSFSTLEIQRTEQGDSAMYLCASSRVFMAAEDHTFGSGTRLTVV.

This clone was seen more than once but under ten times. This chain joins TRBV18 and TRBJ2-7; possible D gene TRBD1, 6 bases. CDR3 length: 11 amino acids. V shed 5 bases and J shed 6 bases, with 8 bases lying between them. CDR1 KGHSH and CDR2 LQKENI come from the germline V gene. DNA of the CDR3: TGTGCCAGCTCATTCAGGGGCGAGCAGTACTTC. Amino acids: CASSFRGEQYF.

The chain recombines TRBV27 with TRBJ2-1; 7 bases are shared with TRBD1. With V trimmed by 6 bases and J by 16 bases, 18 bases remained unmatched. CDR3 length: 14 amino acids. Germline V lookup: CDR1 MNHEY, CDR2 SMNVEV (reference sequence). In DNA form, the CDR3 reads TGTGCCAGCAGCGACGACAGGGCCGCGCGTGTATTATTCTTC. It codes for CASSDDRAARVLFF.

A few counts support this clone. The genes are TRBV7-2 and TRBJ1-1; TRBD1 might be the D (6 bases). Trimming removed 6 bases from V and 7 bases from J, with 15 bases in between. The CDR3 has 13 residues. Germline CDR1 and CDR2: SGHTA and FQGNSA. Here the CDR3 DNA reads TGTGCCAGCAGTCAAAGGATACAGGGTGAAGCTTTCTTT. Translating it yields CASSQRIQGEAFF. The entire variable domain, with the rest obtained from reference TRBV7-2 and TRBJ1-1, is as follows: GAGVSQSPSNKVTEKGKDVELRCDPISGHTALYWYRQSLGQGLEFLIYFQGNSAPDKSGLPSDRFSAERTGGSVSTLTIQRTQQEDSAVYLCASSQRIQGEAFFGQGTRLTVV.

This clone turned up a few times. V usage is TRBV5-1 and J usage is TRBJ2-2, with D perhaps TRBD1 or TRBD2 (5 bases each). Germline CDR1 reads SGHRS; CDR2 reads YFSETQ. Trimming took 1 base from V and 7 from J, leaving 14 bases between them. The CDR3 runs to 15 residues. CDR3 coding DNA: TGCGCCAGCAGCTTGCCGGGACCCGTGAGCGGGGAGCTGTTTTTT. It encodes CASSLPGPVSGELFF.

The rearrangement joins TRBV7-9 to TRBJ1-3, with a weak D call TRBD1 (5 bases). Trimming shortened V by 5 bases and J by 4 bases, and 12 bases separated the two germline ends. From germline, CDR1 is SEHNR and CDR2 FQNEAQ (reference sequence). The CDR3 spans 14 residues. CDR3 sequence: CASSPKGTGNTIYF. For the CDR3, the DNA is TGTGCCAGCAGCCCTAAGGGGACCGGAAACACCATATATTTT.

Regarding this clone: The same CDR3 also results from other DNA sequences found in this sample. The genes are TRBV2 and TRBJ1-5; D is ambiguous. Trimming removed 3 bases from V and 7 bases from J, with 4 bases in between. The CDR3 consists of 11 residues. Germline CDR1 SNHLY, CDR2 FYNNEI. In nucleotides, the CDR3 is TGTGCCAGCAGTGACGGACAGCCCCAGCATTTT. This sequence encodes CASSDGQPQHF.

This clone was seen more than once but under ten times. The CDR3 protein is CAWSRSTDYGYTF. The CDR3, as DNA: TGTGCCTGGAGCCGTTCGACAGACTATGGCTACACCTTC. This rearrangement joins TRBV30 to TRBJ1-2, with D perhaps TRBD1 (5 bases). This CDR3 region has 13 residues. The germline V and J ends were trimmed by 3 bases and 3 bases, with 11 bases remaining between them. Germline V CDR1 and CDR2: GTSNPN, SVGIG (reference sequence).

This rearrangement joins TRBV11-3 to TRBJ1-1; no definite D call. Germline CDR1 reads SGHNT; CDR2 reads YENEEA. This CDR3 is built from 13 residues. Between the trimmed V and J ends, which lost 2 bases and 0 bases, there was a span of 4 bases. The CDR3 DNA sequence: TGTGCCAGCAGCTTACAACTGAACACTGAAGCTTTCTTT. Amino acid sequence: CASSLQLNTEAFF.

V and J are TRBV10-3 and TRBJ1-5; the match to TRBD1 covers 9 bases. The germline CDR1 and CDR2 sequences are ENHRY and SYGVKD. The CDR3 has 13 amino acids. V shed 11 bases and J 5 bases; nucleotides not matched to a gene: 7. The CDR3 here is CASTGGLDQPQHF. The CDR3 DNA sequence: TGTGCCTCAACAGGGGGCTTAGATCAGCCCCAGCATTTT.

The CDR3 reads CASSPGARGVTEAFF. CDR3 DNA: TGTGCCAGCAGTCCAGGGGCCCGTGGGGTCACTGAAGCTTTCTTT. The V call is TRBV28, the J call TRBJ1-1, with D possibly being TRBD1 (6 bases). Germline CDR1 MDHEN, CDR2 SYDVKM. V was cut by 5 bases and J by 4 bases, with 17 bases left in between. The CDR3 runs 15 residues.

The J gene is TRBJ2-7, the V gene TRBV6-5; possible D gene TRBD1, 6 bases. This CDR3 is 14 amino acids long. Trimming stripped 2 bases from V and 4 bases from J, with 12 bases between. Germline loops: CDR1 MNHEY, CDR2 SVGAGI. For the CDR3, the DNA is TGTGCCAGCAGTTACGGCAGGGGCTATTACGAGCAGTACTTC. Residues: CASSYGRGYYEQYF.

The V and J genes are TRBV11-2 and TRBJ2-5, with D tentatively TRBD2 (5 bases). Trimming cost V 4 bases and J 2 bases, with 17 bases left between them. Germline values: CDR1 SGHAT, CDR2 FQNNGV. This CDR3 has 16 residues. The CDR3 DNA sequence: TGTGCCAGCAGCTGGGGAGTGAAGACGGATCAAGAGACCCAGTACTTC. Amino acid sequence: CASSWGVKTDQETQYF.

This clone was seen only a few times. This sequence joins TRBV29-1 and TRBJ2-5, with TRBD1 matching over 8 bases. Trimming at V came to 6 bases and at J to 5 bases, leaving 8 bases not matched to a gene. The CDR3 sequence is 13 residues long. From germline, CDR1 is SQVTM and CDR2 ANQGSEA. CDR3 sequence (DNA): TGCAGCGTGAACCCAGGGGGCCGGGAGACCCAGTACTTC. Its translation is CSVNPGGRETQYF.

This clone was detected a few times. The chain recombines TRBV6-5 with TRBJ2-1; the D gene is possibly TRBD1 (6 bases). Germline CDR1 MNHEY, CDR2 SVGAGI. This CDR3 is 15 amino acids long. V shed 4 bases and J shed 3 bases, with 13 bases lying between them. The CDR3 is CASSSDRIIYNEQFF. The CDR3 nucleotides read TGTGCCAGCAGTTCAGACAGGATTATCTACAATGAGCAGTTCTTC.

This clone appeared a few times. CDR3 sequence: CASRDIDYEQYF. The CDR3 DNA reads as TGTGCCAGCCGGGACATAGACTACGAGCAGTACTTC. The rearrangement links TRBV6-1 to TRBJ2-7; possible D gene TRBD1, 6 bases. Germline V CDR1 and CDR2: MNHNS, SASEGT. V was trimmed by 8 bases and J by 3 bases, leaving 11 bases between them. The length of the CDR3 is 12 residues.

This chain links TRBV10-3 with TRBJ1-1; D ambiguous. The V end was cut by 7 bases, the J end by 6 bases, with 12 bases between. This CDR3 is built from 12 residues. Germline CDR1 ENHRY, CDR2 SYGVKD. In DNA, the CDR3 is TGTGCCATCAAGGGAGAAACCTCTGAAGCTTTCTTT. Translated: CAIKGETSEAFF.